A single sample gave rise to the 17 T cell receptor beta chains below, sequenced in a study of blood T cells in healthy people across ages. Then a second PCR, running roughly 7 to 11 cycles, was carried out with a sample-barcoded 5' primer and a J-beta primer mix. From the 5' RACE reads, TCRdb called clonotypes with MiXCR, one entry per CDR3 protein. The sample holds more than 1 million distinct CDR3 sequences, 35% to 50% seen once. The sample was blood. All receptors come from a woman aged 60-75 years in good health.

This CDR3 reads CASSHGRGASYNEQFF. The CDR3, as DNA: TGTGCCAGCAGTCACGGACGGGGGGCATCCTACAATGAGCAGTTCTTC. The chain has TRBV9 and TRBJ2-1; possible D gene TRBD2, 7 bases. Looked up from germline, CDR1 is SGDLS and CDR2 is YYNGEE. The length of the CDR3 is 16 residues. V gave up 5 bases and J gave up 1 base, with 16 bases separating them.

The chain employs TRBV28 and TRBJ1-1, with no clear D. Germline CDR1 reads MDHEN; CDR2 reads SYDVKM. This CDR3 comprises 13 residues. Trimming took 7 bases from V and 1 from J, leaving 10 bases between them. CDR3 amino acids: CASTPDGNTEAFF. CDR3 coding DNA: TGTGCCAGCACTCCGGACGGGAACACTGAAGCTTTCTTT.

This clonotype was seen many times. This chain joins TRBV27 and TRBJ2-5; 12 nucleotides agree with TRBD1. There are 15 residues in the CDR3. Germline V gene sequence: CDR1 MNHEY, CDR2 SMNVEV (reference sequence). Germline trimming cut 6 bases from V and 5 bases from J; bases unmatched to any gene: 7. The CDR3 nucleotides read TGTGCCAGCAGCTCCCGGGACAGGGGGCTTGAGACCCAGTACTTC. This translates into CASSSRDRGLETQYF.

The CDR3 DNA is TGTGCCAGCATCCCCGGGACTAGCGAGTATCAAAACATTCAGTACTTC. It yields the protein CASIPGTSEYQNIQYF. The chain combines TRBV9 with TRBJ2-4, with 10 bases lining up with TRBD2. The ends lost 6 bases at V and 5 bases at J; junction bases unmatched: 11. This CDR3 is 16 amino acids long. CDR1 and CDR2 from the germline V gene are SGDLS and YYNGEE.

The sample holds a few counts of this clonotype. This chain links TRBV5-1 with TRBJ2-7, with D possibly TRBD2 on 5 matching bases. From germline, CDR1 is SGHRS and CDR2 YFSETQ. This CDR3 contains 15 residues. The V end was cut by 0 bases, the J end by 2 bases, with 12 bases between. The CDR3 here is CASSLGTAAAYEQYF. CDR3 sequence (DNA): TGCGCCAGCAGCTTGGGTACGGCAGCGGCCTACGAGCAGTACTTC.

This clonotype was seen ten or more times. This CDR3 reads CSAPRQGGREQYF. For the CDR3, the DNA is TGCAGTGCTCCCAGACAGGGGGGTAGAGAGCAGTACTTC. The chain is built from TRBV20-1 and TRBJ2-7; 9 bases fit TRBD1. CDR3 length: 13 amino acids. V was pared by 5 bases and J by 7 bases, with 9 bases of the junction left unmatched. Germline CDR1 is DFQATT and CDR2 is SNEGSKA (reference sequence).

In this sample, this clonotype turned up a few times. The chain combines TRBV25-1 with TRBJ2-7; unclear D gene. Trimming took 1 base from V and 5 from J, leaving 6 bases between them. CDR3 length: 12 residues. Germline values: CDR1 MGHDK, CDR2 SYGVNS. This CDR3 reads CASSEWTDEQYF. The CDR3 bases are TGTGCCAGCAGTGAATGGACCGACGAGCAGTACTTC.

The J gene is TRBJ2-3, the V gene TRBV6-5, with TRBD2 identical over 10 bases. The CDR3 loop spans 20 amino acids. V dropped 0 bases and J dropped 0; count of bases not matched to a gene: 12. Germline lookup yields CDR1 MNHEY and CDR2 SVGAGI. This CDR3 is CASSYSTRASGRASTDTQYF. DNA of the CDR3: TGTGCCAGCAGTTACTCCACGAGGGCTAGCGGGAGAGCCAGCACAGATACGCAGTATTTT.

This chain connects TRBV4-2 to TRBJ2-7, with 11 positions matching TRBD1. V shed 4 bases, J shed 3 bases, and the junction held 8 bases outside the gene matches. Germline values: CDR1 LGHNA, CDR2 YNFKEQ. The CDR3 has 16 residues. CDR3 amino acids: CASSLSGGTGGYEQYF. CDR3 DNA: TGTGCCAGCAGCCTTTCCGGAGGGACAGGGGGCTACGAGCAGTACTTC.

This clonotype was observed many times. The chain joins TRBV27 to TRBJ2-7; D gene uncertain. This CDR3 has 11 amino acids. Trimming removed 6 bases from V and 2 bases from J, with 5 bases in between. Per germline, CDR1 MNHEY and CDR2 SMNVEV (reference sequence). The CDR3 region is CASSSPYEQYF. CDR3 bases: TGTGCCAGCAGCTCCCCCTACGAGCAGTACTTC.

The J gene is TRBJ2-5, the V gene TRBV5-1; D gene ambiguous. The germline gives CDR1 SGHRS, CDR2 YFSETQ. The CDR3 contains 14 residues. V lost 6 bases and J lost 2, with 14 bases in between. In DNA, the CDR3 is TGCGCCAGCACCGGTGGTGCTTCACAAGAGACCCAGTACTTC. It specifies CASTGGASQETQYF. Filled out from reference TRBV5-1 and TRBJ2-5, the complete variable domain reads KAGVTQTPRYLIKTRGQQVTLSCSPISGHRSVSWYQQTPGQGLQFLFEYFSETQRNKGNFPGRFSGRQFSNSRSEMNVSTLELGDSALYLCASTGGASQETQYFGPGTRLLVL.

This clonotype was recorded a few times. The V and J genes are TRBV12-3 or TRBV12-4 and TRBJ2-5; D is possibly TRBD1 (5 bases). V was shortened by 6 bases and J by 4 bases, with 15 bases between the two germline ends. This CDR3 contains 14 residues. CDR3 coding DNA: TGTGCCAGCAGACCCAGAGTCCAGGGAGAGACCCAGTACTTC. This gives the protein CASRPRVQGETQYF.

The CDR3 reads CASSTPSGHNEQFF. DNA for the CDR3: TGCGCCAGCAGCACCCCTAGCGGGCACAATGAGCAGTTCTTC. The genes are TRBV5-1 and TRBJ2-1, with TRBD2 matching over 8 bases. The CDR3 sequence is 14 residues long. After removal of 4 bases from V and 5 bases from J, the junction contained 5 bases not matched to a gene. Germline V gene sequence: CDR1 SGHRS, CDR2 YFSETQ.

The sample holds many counts of this clonotype. This chain links TRBV2 with TRBJ1-5; possibly TRBD1 for D (5 bases). The germline V gene has CDR1 SNHLY and CDR2 FYNNEI. The CDR3 sequence is 15 residues long. Trimming took off 3 bases at V and 1 base at J, with 10 bases between the two ends. The CDR3, as DNA: TGTGCCAGCAGTGAGGGGGTTGGGAGCAATCAGCCCCAGCATTTT. This encodes CASSEGVGSNQPQHF.

This clonotype occurred many times. V usage is TRBV4-2 and J usage is TRBJ2-5; 13 nucleotides align to TRBD2. CDR3 length: 18 residues. The germline gives CDR1 LGHNA, CDR2 YNFKEQ. Trimming cost V 4 bases and J 5 bases; bases outside gene matches: 13. CDR3 DNA sequence: TGTGCCAGCAGCCGAAACATCGGACTAGCGGGAGCAGGCGAGACCCAGTACTTC. This gives the protein CASSRNIGLAGAGETQYF.

The rearrangement links TRBV15 to TRBJ2-3, with a possible D match to TRBD2 (6 bases). The germline V gene has CDR1 LNHNV and CDR2 YYDKDF (reference sequence). The CDR3 spans 16 residues. The V and J ends lost 2 bases and 3 bases respectively, with 15 bases between them. CDR3 sequence: CATSRYEGLATDTQYF. CDR3 DNA: TGTGCCACCAGCAGATACGAGGGACTCGCTACAGATACGCAGTATTTT.

The chain combines TRBV6-1 with TRBJ2-2; D possibly corresponds to TRBD2 (6 bases). Per germline, CDR1 MNHNS and CDR2 SASEGT. V lost 3 bases to trimming and J lost 4 bases, with 6 bases between them. This CDR3 is built from 13 residues. The CDR3 nucleotides read TGTGCCAGCAGTGATAGCGGCACCGGGGAGCTGTTTTTT. Its translation: CASSDSGTGELFF.